The 30 T cell receptor beta chains in this list originate from one sample, sequenced in a study of blood T cells in healthy people across ages. PCR was performed a second time for roughly 7 to 12 cycles using a sample-barcoded 5' primer and a J-beta primer mix. In TCRdb, the 5' RACE reads were re-called with MiXCR into one record per CDR3 protein. The sample has hundreds of thousands of distinct CDR3 sequences; roughly 25% are singletons. The sample was also linked to a second study, of T cells of mothers and their children.

The material sequenced was blood. Source of these receptors: a boy aged 10-17 years in good health.

This chain links TRBV27 with TRBJ2-3, with 10 bases that match TRBD2. V dropped 2 bases and J dropped 0; count of bases not matched to a gene: 8. Germline V CDR1 and CDR2: MNHEY, SMNVEV (reference sequence). This CDR3 contains 18 residues. The DNA of the CDR3 is TGTGCCAGCAGTTTAGATCACGGAGCGGGGGGGAGCACAGATACGCAGTATTTT. It translates to CASSLDHGAGGSTDTQYF.

The J gene is TRBJ2-3, the V gene TRBV12-3 or TRBV12-4, with 8 bases aligning to TRBD2. Trimming removed 6 bases from V and 2 bases from J; junction bases left unmatched: 7. The CDR3 spans 15 residues. The CDR3 spells CASRSLADHTDTQYF. CDR3 bases: TGTGCCAGCAGATCACTAGCGGATCACACAGATACGCAGTATTTT.

The J gene is TRBJ1-1, the V gene TRBV4-2; 7 nucleotides align to TRBD1. CDR1 is LGHNA, CDR2 YNFKEQ, per germline. Trimming at V came to 1 base and at J to 7 bases, leaving 9 bases not matched to a gene. The CDR3 covers 15 residues. CDR3 coding DNA: TGTGCCAGCAGCCAAGTAAGGAGGGACAGCGGTGAAGCTTTCTTT. Encoded protein: CASSQVRRDSGEAFF.

The genes are TRBV4-2 and TRBJ2-2; the D gene could be TRBD1 or TRBD2 (5 bases each). This CDR3 comprises 16 residues. Trimming shortened V by 4 bases and J by 7 bases, and 19 bases separated the two germline ends. Germline assignment: CDR1 LGHNA and CDR2 YNFKEQ. CDR3 region: CASSLDGASWSGELFF. The CDR3 DNA reads as TGTGCCAGCAGCCTCGACGGGGCCAGTTGGAGCGGGGAGCTGTTTTTT.

The V and J genes are TRBV3-1 and TRBJ1-2, with no clear D. Germline V CDR1 and CDR2: LGHDT, YNNKEL (reference sequence). This CDR3 has 13 amino acids. The germline V and J ends were trimmed by 3 bases and 5 bases, with 10 bases remaining between them. The CDR3 sequence: CASSHPRRYGYTF. CDR3 DNA sequence: TGTGCCAGCAGCCATCCACGGCGGTATGGCTACACCTTC.

V is TRBV4-1 and J is TRBJ1-2, with TRBD1 as a possible D gene (5 bases). This CDR3 contains 15 residues. Germline assignment: CDR1 MGHRA and CDR2 YSYEKL. Between the trimmed V and J ends, which lost 1 base and 1 base, there was a span of 10 bases. CDR3 DNA: TGCGCCAGCAGCCAAGTCGGGCAGGGTAACTATGGCTACACCTTC. This encodes CASSQVGQGNYGYTF.

The sample holds a few counts of this clonotype. The chain employs TRBV15 and TRBJ1-4; TRBD1 aligns across 7 bases. The CDR3 covers 16 residues. The ends lost 6 bases at V and 4 bases at J; junction bases unmatched: 11. Germline V lookup: CDR1 LNHNV, CDR2 YYDKDF (reference sequence). CDR3 amino acids: CATRKTGDDFNEKLFF. CDR3 nucleotide sequence: TGTGCCACCAGAAAAACAGGGGACGACTTTAATGAAAAACTGTTTTTT.

The chain joins TRBV20-1 to TRBJ1-1; 9 bases are shared with TRBD1. The germline V gene encodes CDR1 DFQATT and CDR2 SNEGSKA (reference sequence). J gave up 10 bases and V 0 bases, and 6 bases lay outside the gene matches. The CDR3 covers 13 residues. The CDR3 DNA sequence: TGCAGTGCTAGAGAGACGCCGGGACAGGGAGCTTTCTTT. Translated, it gives CSARETPGQGAFF.

The J gene is TRBJ1-2, the V gene TRBV7-9; D is perhaps TRBD1 (5 bases). This CDR3 has 14 amino acids. From germline, CDR1 is SEHNR and CDR2 FQNEAQ (reference sequence). The V and J ends lost 4 bases and 3 bases respectively, with 12 bases between them. The CDR3 DNA is TGTGCCAGCAGCTCCTCCGACAGTTACTATGGCTACACCTTC. It translates to CASSSSDSYYGYTF.

This clonotype occurred a few times. The chain carries TRBV5-1 and TRBJ2-5; TRBD2 might be the D (6 bases). The CDR3 has 13 residues. Germline lookup yields CDR1 SGHRS and CDR2 YFSETQ. V lost 10 bases and J lost 5, with 18 bases in between. CDR3 DNA sequence: TGCGCCTCCCGGGCCTTTGGGAGGGAGACCCAGTACTTC. Protein: CASRAFGRETQYF.

This chain connects TRBV7-2 to TRBJ1-4; D perhaps matches TRBD1 (5 bases). The CDR3 covers 17 residues. Germline CDR1 and CDR2: SGHTA and FQGNSA. Trimming cost V 3 bases and J 5 bases, with 19 bases left between them. The CDR3 is CASSLSGTGVVNEKLFF. The DNA for the CDR3 is TGTGCCAGCAGCTTGTCCGGAACGGGGGTGGTCAATGAAAAACTGTTTTTT.

This clonotype was detected a few times. Relative to the germline gene, one junction end is altered; a read error may explain this. V usage is TRBV3-1 and J usage is TRBJ1-2; D is possibly TRBD1 (5 bases). CDR1 is LGHDT and CDR2 is YNNKEL in the germline V gene (reference sequence). This CDR3 contains 14 residues. The CDR3: CASSRGRANYGYTF. CDR3 DNA sequence: TGCGCCAGCAGCCGGGGCAGAGCTAACTATGGCTACACCTTC.

This clonotype was seen only a few times. V and J are TRBV7-9 and TRBJ2-3, with 10 bases fitting TRBD2. V lost 3 bases, J lost 4 bases, and 16 bases stayed unmatched. In germline, CDR1 is SEHNR, CDR2 FQNEAQ (reference sequence). The CDR3 runs to 19 residues. The CDR3 DNA reads as TGTGCCAGCAGCTTGTTCGGCAGGCTGGGGACTAGCGCGGCAGATACGCAGTATTTT. Protein product: CASSLFGRLGTSAADTQYF.

The sample holds a few counts of this clonotype. The chain carries TRBV7-9 and TRBJ2-1; D may be TRBD1 or TRBD2 (5 bases each). V was clipped by 7 bases and J by 0 bases, with 13 bases between them. Per germline, CDR1 SEHNR and CDR2 FQNEAQ (reference sequence). CDR3 length: 15 amino acids. The CDR3 reads CASKPRGPSYNEQFF. CDR3 nucleotide sequence: TGTGCCAGCAAGCCTCGGGGCCCCTCCTACAATGAGCAGTTCTTC. Supplemented by reference TRBV7-9 and TRBJ2-1, the full variable domain reads DTGVSQNPRHKITKRGQNVTFRCDPISEHNRLYWYRQTLGQGPEFLTYFQNEAQLEKSRLLSDRFSAERPKGSFSTLEIQRTEQGDSAMYLCASKPRGPSYNEQFFGPGTRLTVL.

The sample holds a few counts of this clonotype. The chain joins TRBV20-1 to TRBJ2-5; a weak D match, TRBD2 (6 bases). Germline V lookup: CDR1 DFQATT, CDR2 SNEGSKA (reference sequence). CDR3 length: 19 amino acids. The V gene lost 2 bases and the J gene lost 3 bases, with 28 bases spanning the gap. The CDR3 spells CSARSRYAGRLDLEETQYF. CDR3 in DNA: TGCAGTGCTAGAAGCCGGTATGCAGGGAGGTTGGACCTGGAAGAGACCCAGTACTTC.

A few counts support this clonotype. This rearrangement joins TRBV6-5 to TRBJ2-3; 10 nucleotides align to TRBD1. CDR1 is MNHEY and CDR2 is SVGAGI in the germline V gene. This CDR3 is 17 amino acids long. V shed 7 bases, J shed 5 bases, and the junction held 15 bases outside the gene matches. Here the CDR3 reads CASISYPAGTGEDTQYF. CDR3 DNA: TGTGCCAGCATTTCCTATCCTGCAGGGACAGGGGAAGATACGCAGTATTTT.

The chain combines TRBV20-1 with TRBJ2-5, with D tentatively TRBD2 (6 bases). The J call is doubtful: the DNA matches TRBJ2-1 better. The CDR3 length is 13 residues. The germline V gene encodes CDR1 DFQATT and CDR2 SNEGSKA (reference sequence). The CDR3 protein is CSARDLGRSEQFF. The CDR3 coding sequence is TGCAGTGCTAGAGATTTGGGGAGGAGTGAGCAGTTCTTC.

The J gene is TRBJ1-1, the V gene TRBV11-2; 12 bases map to TRBD1. This CDR3 comprises 15 residues. Germline V gene lookup returns CDR1 SGHAT and CDR2 FQNNGV. Germline trimming cut 2 bases from V and 8 bases from J; bases unmatched to any gene: 6. For the CDR3, the DNA is TGTGCCAGCAGCTTAACCGGGACAGGGGGCGGGGAAGCTTTCTTT. Protein: CASSLTGTGGGEAFF.

This clonotype has only a few counts. CDR3 loop: CSVEGSQGGVGEQYF. In DNA form, the CDR3 reads TGCAGCGTTGAAGGTTCGCAGGGGGGAGTGGGCGAGCAGTACTTC. This sequence joins TRBV29-1 and TRBJ2-7; a possible D gene is TRBD1 (7 bases). Germline V gives CDR1 SQVTM, CDR2 ANQGSEA. Trimming shortened V by 1 base and J by 6 bases, and 19 bases separated the two germline ends. This CDR3 comprises 15 residues.

The J gene is TRBJ2-1, the V gene TRBV29-1; the D call may be TRBD1 or TRBD2 (5 bases each). With 6 bases removed from V and 6 bases from J, the gap between germline ends came to 12 bases. The CDR3 is made up of 12 amino acids. Germline CDR1 and CDR2: SQVTM and ANQGSEA. The CDR3 DNA follows: TGCAGCGTCTTGGGGGAAACCAATGAGCAGTTCTTC. Residues: CSVLGETNEQFF.

Only a few counts were recorded for this clonotype. The chain recombines TRBV29-1 with TRBJ2-2; D perhaps matches TRBD1 (6 bases). Germline loops: CDR1 SQVTM, CDR2 ANQGSEA. CDR3 length: 13 residues. V was clipped by 5 bases and J by 0 bases, with 7 bases between them. This CDR3 reads CSVRTANTGELFF. In DNA form, the CDR3 reads TGCAGCGTTAGGACAGCGAACACCGGGGAGCTGTTTTTT.

The rearrangement links TRBV19 to TRBJ2-3; D is unresolved. Germline loops: CDR1 LNHDA, CDR2 SQIVND (reference sequence). This CDR3 region has 13 residues. The V end lost 4 bases, the J end lost 4 bases, and 9 bases lay between the germline ends. CDR3 DNA: TGTGCCAGTAGTACCGGATTACCAGATACGCAGTATTTT. It specifies CASSTGLPDTQYF.

The sample holds a few counts of this clonotype. The junction shows a germline mismatch at one end, possibly a read error. V is TRBV7-9 and J is TRBJ2-5, with 12 nucleotides matching TRBD2. Germline V gives CDR1 SEHNR, CDR2 FQNEAQ (reference sequence). The CDR3 is 16 amino acids. The CDR3 spells CASSRRLAGDQETRYF. The CDR3 DNA is TGTGCCAGCAGCAGAAGACTAGCGGGAGATCAAGAGACCCGGTACTTC.

The chain recombines TRBV7-2 with TRBJ2-2, with D unclear. The germline V gene encodes CDR1 SGHTA and CDR2 FQGNSA. The CDR3 loop spans 14 amino acids. V was trimmed by 4 bases and J by 9 bases, leaving 15 bases between them. CDR3 coding DNA: TGTGCCAGCAGCTCGCCGTATGGTATACGGGAGCTGTTTTTT. As protein: CASSSPYGIRELFF.

This clonotype was seen more than once but under ten times. The V gene is TRBV27, the J gene TRBJ2-1; 11 positions match TRBD2. The germline V gene has CDR1 MNHEY and CDR2 SMNVEV (reference sequence). The CDR3 covers 17 residues. After removal of 5 bases from V and 4 bases from J, the junction contained 10 bases not matched to a gene. The CDR3 coding sequence is TGTGCCAGCAGTCCCCCAAAAGGACTAGCGGGTTACAATGAGCAGTTCTTC. Translated, it gives CASSPPKGLAGYNEQFF.

The chain has TRBV20-1 and TRBJ2-5; D unresolved. In germline, CDR1 is DFQATT, CDR2 SNEGSKA (reference sequence). The V gene lost 6 bases and the J gene lost 3 bases, with 11 bases spanning the gap. This CDR3 is built from 12 residues. CDR3 amino acids: CSALSGKETQYF. CDR3 in DNA: TGCAGTGCCCTTTCGGGTAAAGAGACCCAGTACTTC.

The J gene is TRBJ2-3, the V gene TRBV7-9, with a tentative D call TRBD2 (6 bases). The CDR3 runs to 17 residues. Between the trimmed V and J ends, which lost 1 base and 6 bases, there was a span of 20 bases. The V gene's germline CDR1 is SEHNR and CDR2 FQNEAQ (reference sequence). The CDR3 spells CASSLDLAELASDTQYF. The CDR3 DNA sequence: TGTGCCAGCAGCTTAGACTTGGCGGAACTAGCCTCGGATACGCAGTATTTT. The full variable domain, completed using reference TRBV7-9 and TRBJ2-3, is DTGVSQNPRHKITKRGQNVTFRCDPISEHNRLYWYRQTLGQGPEFLTYFQNEAQLEKSRLLSDRFSAERPKGSFSTLEIQRTEQGDSAMYLCASSLDLAELASDTQYFGPGTRLTVL.

This clonotype is a singleton in its sample. The V and J genes are TRBV7-2 and TRBJ1-1; D unresolved. Trimming removed 2 bases at V and 1 base at J, with 11 bases between. Germline loops: CDR1 SGHTA, CDR2 FQGNSA. CDR3 length equals 15 residues. CDR3: CASSLIKERNTEAFF. The CDR3 DNA follows: TGTGCCAGCAGCTTAATAAAGGAGAGGAACACTGAAGCTTTCTTT.

This clonotype was counted between two and nine times. The chain uses TRBV29-1 and TRBJ2-3; a weak D match, TRBD2 (7 bases). Germline V gene sequence: CDR1 SQVTM, CDR2 ANQGSEA. CDR3 length equals 16 residues. Trimming removed 7 bases at V and 0 bases at J, with 20 bases between. CDR3 nucleotides: TGCAGCGCCGGAGGGGAGGGGGGGCGCAGCACAGATACGCAGTATTTT. This codes for CSAGGEGGRSTDTQYF.

The rearrangement uses TRBV28 and TRBJ2-5; weak D call: TRBD2 (6 bases). The DNA end lines up better with TRBJ2-1; the J call may be wrong. CDR1 MDHEN and CDR2 SYDVKM come from the germline V gene. The length of the CDR3 is 15 residues. This chain's CDR3 is CASTVPEGRRDEQFF. CDR3 bases: TGTGCCAGCACCGTCCCGGAGGGCCGGAGGGATGAGCAGTTCTTC.